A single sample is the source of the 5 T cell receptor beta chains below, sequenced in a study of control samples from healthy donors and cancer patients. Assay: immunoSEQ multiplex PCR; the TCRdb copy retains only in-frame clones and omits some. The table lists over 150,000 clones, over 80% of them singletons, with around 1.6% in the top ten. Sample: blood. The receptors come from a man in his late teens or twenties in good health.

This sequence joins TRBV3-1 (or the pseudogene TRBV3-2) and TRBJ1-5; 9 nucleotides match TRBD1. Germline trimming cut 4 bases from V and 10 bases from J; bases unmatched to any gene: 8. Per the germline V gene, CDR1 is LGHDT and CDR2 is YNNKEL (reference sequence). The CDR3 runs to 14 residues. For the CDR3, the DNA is TGTGCCAGCAGCCGGTCGGACAGGGGAGAACCCCAGCATTTT. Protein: CASSRSDRGEPQHF.

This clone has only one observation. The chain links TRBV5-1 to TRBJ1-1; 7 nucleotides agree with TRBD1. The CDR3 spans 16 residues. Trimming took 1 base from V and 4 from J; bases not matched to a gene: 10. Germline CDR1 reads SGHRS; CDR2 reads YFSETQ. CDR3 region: CASSLTLRQGSTEAFF. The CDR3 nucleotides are TGCGCCAGCAGCTTGACCCTACGACAGGGATCCACTGAAGCTTTCTTT.

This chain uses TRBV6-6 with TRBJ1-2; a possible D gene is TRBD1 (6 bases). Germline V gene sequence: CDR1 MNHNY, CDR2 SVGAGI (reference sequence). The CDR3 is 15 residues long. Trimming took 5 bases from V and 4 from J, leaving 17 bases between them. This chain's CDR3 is CASSIDSDRSYGYTF. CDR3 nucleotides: TGTGCCAGCAGTATTGATTCGGACAGAAGCTATGGCTACACCTTC.

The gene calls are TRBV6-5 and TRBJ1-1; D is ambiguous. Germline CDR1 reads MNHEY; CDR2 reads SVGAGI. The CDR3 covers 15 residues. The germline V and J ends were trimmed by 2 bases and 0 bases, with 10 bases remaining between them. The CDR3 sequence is CASSYERTVNTEAFF. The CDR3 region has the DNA TGTGCCAGCAGTTACGAAAGGACTGTGAACACTGAAGCTTTCTTT.

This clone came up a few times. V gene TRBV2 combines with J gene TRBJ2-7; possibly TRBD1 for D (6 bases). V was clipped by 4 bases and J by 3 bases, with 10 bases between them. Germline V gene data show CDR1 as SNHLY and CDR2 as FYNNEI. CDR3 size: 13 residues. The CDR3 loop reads CASSGQELYEQYF. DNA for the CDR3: TGTGCCAGCAGTGGACAGGAGCTCTACGAGCAGTACTTC.